At least ten counts were recorded for the clone carrying this TCR beta chain. Its cognate antigen is unknown. Blood samples were heparinized, 5 to 8 ml per donor. The sample originates from a study of T cell clonality in common variable immunodeficiency. The method was immunoSEQ multiplex PCR; TCRdb's version includes in-frame clones alone and lacks a portion of them. The sample yields around 34,000 clones, without any singletons. Study-level results: Fewer deletions and N-nucleotide insertions were reportedly seen in common variable immunodeficiency TCR beta sequences. Repertoire-complication correlations in CVID were limited by patient heterogeneity. Compared with controls, CVID subjects had fewer shared TCRbeta clones.

The sequenced sample consisted of peripheral blood mononuclear cells. This receptor was obtained from a person aged 18 to 75 in good health.

CDR3 bases read: TGTGCCAGCACACAGTCCTCCTACGAG. Encoded protein: CASTQSSYE. The whole CDR3 sequence reads CASTQSSYEQYF. The chain couples TRBV2 to TRBJ2-7; no firm D call. From the germline J gene comes the end of the CDR3, since the read stops 3 residues before it. Germline V gene sequence: CDR1 SNHLY, CDR2 FYNNEI. This CDR3 region has 12 residues. The ends were cut back, 7 bases at V and 0 bases at J, with 7 bases in the middle.